Listed here are 7 T cell receptor beta chains from one sample, sequenced in a study of cytomegalovirus exposure and HLA in healthy donors (dated by TCRdb to about 2017). The library was obtained by the immunoSEQ multiplex PCR assay. The multiplex PCR relied on a mix of 60 forward primers for TCR Vbeta segments and 13 reverse primers for TCR Jbeta segments. In TCRdb, the immuneACCESS table is reduced to in-frame sequences with V and J assigned. These tables do not hold every clone; where another copy was compared, an unresolved V gene accounts for under half, and the others remain unexplained. In all, the sample holds about 200,000 clones, and roughly three quarters of those were seen once. The ten largest clones capture roughly 1.5% of the sample. Sequencing was done on a sample of PBMCs. The receptors originated from a man in his fifties in good health and CMV-seronegative.

The chain joins TRBV28 to TRBJ2-5; 10 bases match TRBD1. The CDR3 is 15 residues long. The V and J ends lost 6 bases and 4 bases, in that order; junction bases with no gene match: 8. Germline loops: CDR1 MDHEN, CDR2 SYDVKM. CDR3 nucleotides: TGTGCCAGCAGCATGGGACAGGGGAGAGGAGAGACCCAGTACTTC. It translates to CASSMGQGRGETQYF.

The chain has TRBV5-6 and TRBJ2-5; 10 nucleotides match TRBD2. The junction had 10 bases not matched to a gene; V was cut back by 4 bases and J by 1 base. Looked up from germline, CDR1 is SGHDT and CDR2 is YYEEEE. This CDR3 comprises 17 residues. The CDR3, as DNA: TGTGCCAGCAGCGACAGCCGGACTAGCGGCCCCCAAGAGACCCAGTACTTC. This encodes CASSDSRTSGPQETQYF.

The chain links TRBV11-3 to TRBJ2-2; unclear D gene. The CDR3 has 13 amino acids. Germline V gene lookup returns CDR1 SGHNT and CDR2 YENEEA. V lost 5 bases and J 5 bases, leaving 9 bases between the germline ends. CDR3: CASSPRWTGELFF. For the CDR3, the DNA is TGTGCCAGCAGCCCGAGATGGACCGGGGAGCTGTTTTTT.

With respect to this clone: This sample includes further DNA sequences coding for the same CDR3. The V call is TRBV28, the J call TRBJ1-2, with D maybe TRBD1 (5 bases). Per germline, CDR1 MDHEN and CDR2 SYDVKM. The CDR3 totals 14 residues. The V end lost 4 bases, the J end lost 2 bases, and 11 bases lay between the germline ends. The CDR3 region is CASSSPPGNYGYTF. The CDR3 nucleotides read TGTGCCAGCAGTTCCCCCCCAGGGAACTATGGCTACACCTTC.

The rearrangement uses TRBV25-1 and TRBJ2-3, with 8 bases identical to TRBD2. The germline CDR1 and CDR2 sequences are MGHDK and SYGVNS. With 2 bases clipped from V and 2 bases from J, the junction kept 12 bases outside the gene matches. The CDR3 contains 18 residues. This CDR3 is CASSEAFRRAGATDTQYF. DNA of the CDR3: TGTGCCAGCAGTGAAGCATTTCGCCGAGCGGGAGCCACAGATACGCAGTATTTT.

The chain couples TRBV29-1 to TRBJ1-2; weak D call: TRBD1 (5 bases). Germline CDR1 is SQVTM and CDR2 is ANQGSEA. The CDR3 covers 12 residues. V lost 1 base and J 7 bases, leaving 10 bases between the germline ends. The CDR3 is CSVEAGFLGYTF. Here the CDR3 DNA reads TGCAGCGTTGAAGCAGGGTTTCTTGGCTACACCTTC.

The chain joins TRBV27 to TRBJ2-2, with TRBD2 identical over 9 bases. V dropped 5 bases and J dropped 6; count of bases not matched to a gene: 10. Germline V gives CDR1 MNHEY, CDR2 SMNVEV (reference sequence). This CDR3 contains 16 residues. CDR3 DNA: TGTGCCAGCAGTCGGAGGGGGCGGGAGGGCCCCGGGGAGCTGTTTTTT. It is translated as CASSRRGREGPGELFF.